Given below is one TCR beta chain in context. The data were taken from a study of blood T cell repertoires in COVID-19. About the research overall: The United States, Italy and Spain supplied acute and convalescent COVID-19 samples. T cells, B-cell-depleted T cells, or PBMCs supplied cDNA or gDNA.

The CDR3 runs 14 residues. Germline-derived CDR1 and CDR2 are ENHRY and SYGVKD. V shed 4 bases and J 1 base; nucleotides not matched to a gene: 2. Measured with immunoSEQ multiplex PCR; TCRdb has only the in-frame clones, and not every one. The sample has about 260,000 clones, 75% to 90% seen once. The chain uses TRBV10-3 and TRBJ1-1, with 8 bases fitting TRBD1. This TCR derives from a woman in her thirties or forties with acute or convalescent COVID-19. The source material was peripheral blood. CDR3 DNA sequence: TGTGCCATCAGTGTGGACAGGGAGAACACTGAAGCTTTCTTT. It encodes CAISVDRENTEAFF.